This is a list of T cell receptor beta chains from one sample in a study of T cell responses to AZD1222 COVID-19 vaccine. Sequenced by immunoSEQ multiplex PCR; TCRdb stores in-frame clones only, minus some. The sample carries about 120,000 clones, 85% to 90% recorded once. Material: peripheral blood, obtained on day 0 of AZD1222 vaccination. These receptors came from an adult in good health. CDR3s include the opening cysteine and the closing phenylalanine or tryptophan. Each record gives: D gene, clone size, J gene, V gene, CDR3 protein, CDR3 DNA. D genes are given only for firm matches. For some rows the clone size is stated as once, few or many, or as a class when expanded; others skip it.

.,.,TRBJ2-7,TRBV29-1,CSVEGGALLGEQYF,TGCAGCGTTGAAGGCGGGGCCCTACTGGGGGAGCAGTACTTC
.,.,TRBJ1-2,TRBV7-8,CASSPSGRRDGYTF,TGTGCCAGCAGCCCGAGCGGCAGACGAGATGGCTACACCTTC
TRBD2,.,TRBJ2-2,TRBV11-2,CASSLVSGANTGELFF,TGTGCCAGCAGCTTGGTGAGCGGGGCGAACACCGGGGAGCTGTTTTTT
.,.,TRBJ1-4,TRBV9,CASSYRDQSNEKLFF,TGTGCCAGCAGCTACCGGGACCAGAGTAATGAAAAACTGTTTTTT
TRBD1,.,TRBJ1-5,TRBV2,CASSTRTGGNQPQHF,TGTGCCAGCAGTACTAGGACAGGGGGCAATCAGCCCCAGCATTTT
TRBD2,.,TRBJ2-1,TRBV19,CASSITAGVPGEQFF,TGTGCCAGTAGTATTACAGCGGGAGTTCCTGGTGAGCAGTTCTTC
.,once,TRBJ1-2,TRBV27,CASSLGADGVNYGYTF,TGTGCCAGCAGTTTAGGCGCCGATGGGGTAAACTATGGCTACACCTTC
.,.,TRBJ2-1,TRBV6-5,CASSPEDYNEQFF,TGTGCCAGCAGCCCCGAAGACTACAATGAGCAGTTCTTC
.,once,TRBJ1-5,TRBV13,CASSKAGSNQPQHF,TGTGCCAGCAGCAAGGCTGGAAGCAATCAGCCCCAGCATTTT
.,.,TRBJ1-4,TRBV18,CASSPQATNEKLFF,TGTGCCAGCTCACCCCAGGCGACTAATGAAAAACTGTTTTTT
.,.,TRBJ1-5,TRBV27,CASSLGGGGQPQHF,TGTGCCAGCAGCCTAGGGGGTGGGGGTCAGCCCCAGCATTTT
.,.,TRBJ2-7,TRBV6-5,CASKTGFDYEQYF,TGTGCCAGCAAGACAGGATTCGACTACGAGCAGTACTTC
.,.,TRBJ1-2,TRBV25-1,CASSDSRYGYTF,TGTGCCAGCAGTGACAGCCGTTATGGCTACACCTTC
TRBD1,.,TRBJ1-4,TRBV2,CASRETGGENEKLFF,TGTGCCAGCAGAGAAACAGGGGGGGAGAACGAAAAACTGTTTTTT
.,.,TRBJ2-7,TRBV10-3,CAISESIYEQYF,TGTGCCATCAGTGAGTCCATCTACGAGCAGTACTTC
.,.,TRBJ1-4,TRBV2,CASTLSDEKLFF,TGTGCCAGCACCCTCTCGGATGAAAAACTGTTTTTT
.,few,TRBJ2-7,TRBV30,CAWSVGRVSYEQYF,TGTGCCTGGAGTGTCGGCAGGGTTTCCTACGAGCAGTACTTC
TRBD2,.,TRBJ2-1,TRBV19,CASSGVTSGAAYNEQFF,TGTGCCAGTAGTGGGGTGACTAGCGGGGCGGCCTACAATGAGCAGTTCTTC
TRBD1,.,TRBJ1-4,TRBV5-1,CASSKGQATTNEKLFF,TGCGCCAGCAGCAAGGGACAGGCCACAACTAATGAAAAACTGTTTTTT
TRBD2,.,TRBJ2-1,TRBV18,CASSLTSGIINEQFF,TGTGCCAGCTCACTAACTAGCGGGATCATCAATGAGCAGTTCTTC
TRBD1,.,TRBJ1-5,TRBV18,CASSPTGAGQPQHF,TGTGCCAGCTCACCAACAGGGGCCGGTCAGCCCCAGCATTTT
.,.,TRBJ2-5,TRBV7-3,CASSQTPGNQETQYF,TGTGCCAGCAGCCAAACGCCTGGAAACCAAGAGACCCAGTACTTC
TRBD1,.,TRBJ2-1,TRBV18,CASSPDRGLNEQFF,TGTGCCAGCTCACCAGACAGGGGGCTCAATGAGCAGTTCTTC
.,.,TRBJ2-7,TRBV5-1,CASSLGPPDASSYEQYF,TGCGCCAGCAGCCTGGGGCCCCCGGACGCCAGCTCCTACGAGCAGTACTTC
.,.,TRBJ2-1,TRBV6-2/TRBV6-3,CASSPTYRALHYNEQFF,TGTGCCAGCAGCCCTACCTACAGGGCATTACACTACAATGAGCAGTTCTTC
TRBD1,.,TRBJ1-5,TRBV27,CASSSTGLRQPQHF,TGTGCCAGCAGTTCGACAGGGTTGCGGCAGCCCCAGCATTTT
.,.,TRBJ2-1,TRBV27,CASSPRGGIANEQFF,TGTGCCAGCAGCCCCAGGGGCGGGATCGCGAATGAGCAGTTCTTC
TRBD1,few,TRBJ1-1,TRBV28,CASKSQGALAFF,TGTGCCAGCAAATCACAGGGGGCTCTTGCTTTCTTT
.,.,TRBJ2-7,TRBV7-7,CASNTYEQYF,TGTGCTAGCAACACCTACGAGCAGTACTTC
.,.,TRBJ1-5,TRBV28,CASSWGSVSNQPQHF,TGTGCCAGCAGTTGGGGATCCGTTAGCAATCAGCCCCAGCATTTT
.,.,TRBJ1-3,TRBV19,CASSMWTANSGNTIYF,TGTGCCAGTAGTATGTGGACAGCGAACTCTGGAAACACCATATATTTT
.,.,TRBJ1-5,TRBV10-2,CASKEGRGQPQHF,TGCGCCAGCAAGGAGGGAAGGGGTCAGCCCCAGCATTTT
.,few,TRBJ1-5,TRBV29-1,CSVAGDSNQPQHF,TGCAGCGTTGCAGGGGATAGCAATCAGCCCCAGCATTTT
.,.,TRBJ1-4,TRBV3-1/TRBV3-2,CASGGGHSNEKLFF,TGTGCCAGCGGGGGGGGACACAGTAATGAAAAACTGTTTTTT
.,.,TRBJ1-3,TRBV30,CAWSFAVGNTIYF,TGTGCCTGGAGTTTCGCGGTCGGAAACACCATATATTTT
.,.,TRBJ2-5,TRBV2,CASSDTGMETQYF,TGTGCCAGCAGTGATACAGGGATGGAGACCCAGTACTTC
.,.,TRBJ1-3,TRBV10-1,CASPGENKKSSGNTIYF,TGCGCCAGCCCTGGGGAAAATAAAAAAAGCTCTGGAAACACCATATATTTT
.,once,TRBJ1-5,TRBV6-1,CASRLEEGPQHF,TGTGCCAGCAGACTGGAAGAGGGGCCCCAGCATTTT
.,.,TRBJ1-2,TRBV30,CAWSGARYGYTF,TGTGCCTGGAGTGGAGCACGCTATGGCTACACCTTC
.,.,TRBJ1-2,TRBV3-1/TRBV3-2,CASSQEGNGYTF,TGTGCCAGCAGCCAAGAGGGTAATGGCTACACCTTC
.,.,TRBJ1-2,TRBV24-1,CATSGFRGANYGYTF,TGTGCCACCAGTGGTTTCCGAGGAGCCAACTATGGCTACACCTTC
.,.,TRBJ1-6,TRBV7-3,CASSLGAGSVGDSPLHF,TGTGCCAGCAGCTTAGGGGCAGGGTCTGTTGGGGATTCACCCCTCCACTTT
.,.,TRBJ1-1,TRBV5-4,CASSLAPGEGTEAFF,TGTGCCAGCAGCTTGGCCCCAGGGGAGGGCACTGAAGCTTTCTTT
.,.,TRBJ1-2,TRBV12-3/TRBV12-4,CASSLVRDYGYTF,TGTGCCAGCAGTTTGGTGAGGGACTATGGCTACACCTTC
TRBD1,.,TRBJ1-2,TRBV18,CASSSDRVVGYTF,TGTGCCAGCTCATCGGACAGGGTCGTAGGCTACACCTTC
.,.,TRBJ1-1,TRBV6-5,CASFRGGLGAFF,TGTGCCAGCTTTCGGGGGGGGTTGGGTGCTTTCTTT
.,.,TRBJ1-3,TRBV13,CASGNGGGNTIYF,TGTGCCAGCGGGAATGGGGGTGGAAACACCATATATTTT
.,few,TRBJ1-1,TRBV7-6,CASSLDEGFNTEAFF,TGTGCCAGCAGCTTAGATGAGGGGTTTAACACTGAAGCTTTCTTT
.,.,TRBJ1-3,TRBV7-8,CASSWDRTGNTIYF,TGTGCCAGCAGCTGGGACCGAACTGGAAACACCATATATTTT
TRBD2,.,TRBJ2-1,TRBV14,CASSQVSYGGGYNEQFF,TGTGCCAGCAGCCAAGTTTCCTATGGCGGGGGATACAATGAGCAGTTCTTC
.,.,TRBJ2-1,TRBV9,CASSVTQGSHNEQFF,TGTGCCAGCAGCGTGACGCAGGGGTCACACAATGAGCAGTTCTTC
.,.,TRBJ1-2,TRBV6-5,CASRPDQDGYTF,TGTGCCAGCAGACCCGATCAAGATGGCTACACCTTC
.,.,TRBJ2-2,TRBV6-6,CASSYGSREELFF,TGTGCCAGCAGTTACGGGTCCAGGGAGGAGCTGTTTTTT
TRBD1,.,TRBJ1-1,TRBV7-2,CASSLAGGWYTEAFF,TGTGCCAGCAGCTTGGCAGGGGGCTGGTACACTGAAGCTTTCTTT
TRBD2,.,TRBJ2-7,TRBV24-1,CATIPGLAGPQSSYEQYF,TGTGCCACCATTCCGGGACTAGCGGGGCCCCAGAGCTCCTACGAGCAGTACTTC
TRBD1,.,TRBJ2-1,TRBV27,CASSKPGQGYNEQFF,TGTGCCAGCAGCAAACCGGGACAGGGGTACAATGAGCAGTTCTTC
TRBD1,.,TRBJ2-2,TRBV19,CASGQGAWTGELFF,TGTGCCAGCGGGCAGGGGGCGTGGACCGGGGAGCTGTTTTTT
.,.,TRBJ2-1,TRBV6-6,CASSPGTSYNEQFF,TGTGCCAGCAGCCCCGGGACCTCCTACAATGAGCAGTTCTTC
.,.,TRBJ1-6,TRBV30,CAWSGPSSYNSPLHF,TGTGCCTGGAGTGGCCCTAGCTCCTATAATTCACCCCTCCACTTT